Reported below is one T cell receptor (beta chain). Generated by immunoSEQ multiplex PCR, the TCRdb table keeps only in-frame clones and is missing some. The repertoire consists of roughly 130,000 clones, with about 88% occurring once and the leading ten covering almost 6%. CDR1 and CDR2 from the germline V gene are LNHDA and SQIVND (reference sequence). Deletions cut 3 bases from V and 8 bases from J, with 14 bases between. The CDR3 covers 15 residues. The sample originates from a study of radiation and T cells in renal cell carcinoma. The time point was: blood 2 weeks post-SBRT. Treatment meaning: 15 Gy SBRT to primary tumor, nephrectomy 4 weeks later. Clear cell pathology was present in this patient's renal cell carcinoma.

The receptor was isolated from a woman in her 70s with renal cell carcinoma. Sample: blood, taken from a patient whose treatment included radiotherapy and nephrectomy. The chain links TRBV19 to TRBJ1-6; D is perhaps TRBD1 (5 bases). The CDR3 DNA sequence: TGTGCCAGTAGTATTAACAGGAGTTCGCATTCACCCCTCCACTTT. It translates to CASSINRSSHSPLHF.